This entry is about one T cell receptor (beta chain). The antigen is not known. Every one of the patients relapsed after autologous stem cell transplantation (brentuximab vedotin exposure was variable). Only in-frame clones appear in the TCRdb table, and some are missing; sequencing was by immunoSEQ multiplex PCR. The sample shows 25,000 to 30,000 clones, 78% of them seen only once. The CDR3 is 18 residues long. V gave up 2 bases and J gave up 5 bases; unmatched junction bases: 14. Germline V gene lookup returns CDR1 LGHNA and CDR2 YNFKEQ. This specimen belongs to a study of PD-1 blockade in classical Hodgkin lymphoma. Study background: Patients got intravenous nivolumab 3 mg/kg every 2 weeks. General study points: Patients who responded completely had about the same baseline diversity as newly diagnosed patients.

The sample was peripheral blood mononuclear cells (PBMCs), taken before the second cycle of nivolumab. This receptor was identified in a human donor with classical Hodgkin lymphoma. This chain links TRBV4-2 with TRBJ2-3; 9 positions match TRBD1. The CDR3 loop reads CASSQQPPGQGSVDTQYF. The CDR3 DNA reads as TGTGCCAGCAGCCAACAACCCCCGGGACAGGGATCGGTAGATACGCAGTATTTT.